This T cell receptor (beta chain) was recovered during a study of T cell repertoires in cytomegalovirus infection. On the study more broadly: CMV epitopes used comprised recently identified HLA-C-restricted ones and well-studied HLA-B-restricted ones. Through public TCR beta signatures, both CMV infection and matching HLA type were indicated. Study-wide points: Dominating the ex vivo response were TCR beta clonotypes that were CMV-specific and HLA-C-restricted.

CDR1 is SEHNR, CDR2 FQNEAQ, per germline (reference sequence). This CDR3 comprises 15 residues. V trimming: 2 bases; J trimming: 4 bases; junction bases outside the gene matches: 5. TCRdb recomputed calls from the reads with MiXCR, one row per CDR3 protein. The sample yields a few hundred thousand distinct CDR3 sequences, about 32% seen once. Comments on this clonotype: Its specificity is unknown.

The TCR originated in a human donor in good health (CMV status not recorded). Some clones in this sample may be carry-over from other donors' samples. The gene calls are TRBV7-9 and TRBJ1-2; 9 bases are shared with TRBD1. Sequencing used cultured PBMCs, obtained from culture after CMV antigen stimulation. The CDR3 here is CASSLSGQGGYGYTF. CDR3 in DNA: TGTGCCAGCAGCTTATCGGGACAGGGAGGCTATGGCTACACCTTC.